This T cell receptor (beta chain) emerged from a study of blood T cell repertoires in COVID-19. Turning to the study itself: T cells, B-cell-depleted T cells, or PBMCs supplied cDNA or gDNA.

Adults between roughly 18 and 89 years of age took part from under 25 US areas. For recovered donors of Cohort 3, there were two negative PCRs, clearance, or symptom resolution. The J segment lost 4 bases and the V segment lost 7 bases, leaving 12 bases of the junction unmatched. The CDR3 is 15 amino acids. Germline V gives CDR1 ENHRY, CDR2 SYGVKD. The repertoire was sequenced with immunoSEQ multiplex PCR; TCRdb's copy has only in-frame clones and lacks some. The table lists some 330,000 clones, 83% of them singletons. This sequence was found in a woman between 45 and 60 years old who had recovered from COVID-19. Specimen: PBMCs or T cells enriched from blood (not recorded which). The J gene is TRBJ1-1, the V gene TRBV10-3, with 7 bases identical to TRBD1. Written as DNA, the CDR3 is TGTGCCATCAAGGAGGACGGGACAGTAATCACTGAAGCTTTCTTT. Translation: CAIKEDGTVITEAFF.